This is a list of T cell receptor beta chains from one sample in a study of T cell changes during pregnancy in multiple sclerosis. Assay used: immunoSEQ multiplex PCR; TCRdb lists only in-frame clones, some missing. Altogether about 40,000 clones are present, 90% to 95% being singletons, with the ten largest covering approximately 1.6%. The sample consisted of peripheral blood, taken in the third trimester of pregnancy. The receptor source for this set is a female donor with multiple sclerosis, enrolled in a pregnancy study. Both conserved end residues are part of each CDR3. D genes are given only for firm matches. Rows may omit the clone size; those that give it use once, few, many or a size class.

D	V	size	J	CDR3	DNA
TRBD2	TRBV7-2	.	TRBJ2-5	CASGTRLETQYF	TGTGCCAGCGGGACTAGGCTCGAGACCCAGTACTTC
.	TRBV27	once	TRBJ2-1	CASSLSQDYFHEQFF	TGTGCCAGCAGCTTATCCCAAGACTATTTCCATGAGCAGTTCTTC
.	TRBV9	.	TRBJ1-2	CASSGAQGHGYTF	TGTGCCAGCAGCGGCGCACAGGGCCATGGCTACACCTTC
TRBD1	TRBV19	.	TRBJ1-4	CASKTGEYEKLFF	TGTGCCAGCAAGACAGGGGAGTATGAAAAACTGTTTTTT
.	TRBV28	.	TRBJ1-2	CASSPRQTYGYTF	TGTGCCAGCAGTCCCCGACAGACCTATGGCTACACCTTC
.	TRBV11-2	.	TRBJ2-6	CASSSSGLRTSGANVLTF	TGTGCCAGCAGCTCCTCGGGACTTCGCACATCTGGGGCCAACGTCCTGACTTTC
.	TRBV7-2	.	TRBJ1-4	CASSLQGHVYEKLFF	TGTGCCAGCAGCTTACAGGGTCACGTCTATGAAAAACTGTTTTTT
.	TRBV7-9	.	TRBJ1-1	CASSLELGGRAFF	TGTGCCAGCAGCTTAGAATTGGGGGGGAGAGCTTTCTTT
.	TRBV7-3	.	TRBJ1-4	CASSLDLGSEKLFF	TGTGCCAGCAGCTTGGACCTCGGGAGTGAAAAACTGTTTTTT
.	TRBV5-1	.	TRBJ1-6	CASRSGGSPLHF	TGCGCCAGCAGATCTGGCGGCTCACCCCTCCACTTT
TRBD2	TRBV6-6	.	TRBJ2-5	CASSPGRLALQETQYF	TGTGCCAGCAGTCCCGGGCGACTAGCGCTGCAAGAGACCCAGTACTTC
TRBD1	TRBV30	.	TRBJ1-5	CAWQPGQGFQPQHF	TGTGCCTGGCAGCCGGGACAGGGGTTTCAGCCCCAGCATTTT
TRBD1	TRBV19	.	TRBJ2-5	CASSLDRGGTQYF	TGTGCCAGTAGCTTGGACAGGGGTGGGACCCAGTACTTC
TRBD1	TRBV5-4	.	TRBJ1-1	CASSWDRFSTEAFF	TGTGCCAGCAGTTGGGACAGGTTCTCCACTGAAGCTTTCTTT
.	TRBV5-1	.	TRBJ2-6	CASSLDTRVLTF	TGCGCCAGCAGCTTGGACACCCGCGTCCTGACTTTC
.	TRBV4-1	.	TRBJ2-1	CASGRTEGRPEQFF	TGCGCCAGCGGCCGGACAGAGGGACGCCCTGAGCAGTTCTTC
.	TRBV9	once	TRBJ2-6	CASSPSVRGSGANVLTF	TGTGCCAGCAGCCCCAGTGTACGGGGCTCTGGGGCCAACGTCCTGACTTTC
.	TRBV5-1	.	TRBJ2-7	CASRPGRRDYEQYF	TGCGCCAGCAGACCGGGACGGCGGGACTACGAGCAGTACTTC
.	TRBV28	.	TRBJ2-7	CASGSTGAAGEQYF	TGTGCCAGCGGGTCGACTGGAGCCGCCGGTGAGCAGTACTTC
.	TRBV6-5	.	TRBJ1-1	CASSYDWRRDTEAFF	TGTGCCAGCAGTTACGACTGGCGCAGGGACACTGAAGCTTTCTTT
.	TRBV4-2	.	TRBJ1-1	CASSRRGRGDTEAFF	TGTGCCAGCAGCCGGCGGGGGAGGGGGGACACTGAAGCTTTCTTT
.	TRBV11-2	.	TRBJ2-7	CASSITSGVSSYEQYF	TGTGCCAGCAGCATAACGTCGGGGGTAAGCTCCTACGAGCAGTACTTC
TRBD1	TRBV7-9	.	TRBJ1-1	CASSPGGRRAEAFF	TGTGCCAGCAGTCCAGGGGGCAGAAGGGCTGAAGCTTTCTTT
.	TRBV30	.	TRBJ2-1	CAWSRDFDSNEQFF	TGTGCCTGGAGTCGGGACTTCGACTCCAATGAGCAGTTCTTC
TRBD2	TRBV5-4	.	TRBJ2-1	CASSFGGGRIQFDNEQFF	TGTGCCAGCAGCTTTGGTGGCGGGAGGATTCAGTTCGACAATGAGCAGTTCTTC
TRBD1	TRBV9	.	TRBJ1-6	CASSVAQGANNSPLHF	TGTGCCAGCAGCGTAGCCCAGGGGGCAAATAATTCACCCCTCCACTTT
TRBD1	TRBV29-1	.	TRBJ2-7	CSAKTGPYEQYF	TGCAGCGCTAAGACAGGGCCCTACGAGCAGTACTTC
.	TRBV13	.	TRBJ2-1	CASSLVGQANEQFF	TGTGCCAGCAGTTTAGTGGGACAAGCCAATGAGCAGTTCTTC
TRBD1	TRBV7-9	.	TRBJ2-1	CASTPGTGQGNEQFF	TGTGCCAGCACCCCCGGGACAGGGCAGGGCAATGAGCAGTTCTTC
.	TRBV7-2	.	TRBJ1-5	CASSSNNQPQHF	TGTGCCAGCAGCTCTAACAATCAGCCCCAGCATTTT
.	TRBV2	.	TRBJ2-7	CASSKAQGPYEQYF	TGTGCCAGCAGTAAAGCACAGGGCCCCTACGAGCAGTACTTC